Listed here is a single TCR beta chain. Its antigen remains unknown. This sample is part of a study of cytomegalovirus exposure and HLA in healthy donors. Whole-study findings and limits: Both high specificity and high sensitivity reportedly marked the classifier's diagnosis of cytomegalovirus status. Most sequenced TCRs were rare (though some public TCRs occurred in many donors).

Assay used: immunoSEQ multiplex PCR; TCRdb lists only in-frame clones, some missing. The repertoire holds fewer than 350,000 clones, 70% to 90% seen once, with about 0.86% in the top ten. The length of the CDR3 is 19 residues. The sequence came from a woman between 18 and 29 years old in good health and CMV-seronegative. V is TRBV21-1 and J is TRBJ1-6; TRBD1 is the table's D call and was not checked against the DNA. TRBV21-1 is tagged as a pseudogene. The sample taken for sequencing was PBMCs. The CDR3 nucleotides are TGTGCCAGCAGCAGCCGGGACAGGGGTTCGTTCTCCTATAATTCACCCCTCCACTTT. Its protein is CASSSRDRGSFSYNSPLHF.